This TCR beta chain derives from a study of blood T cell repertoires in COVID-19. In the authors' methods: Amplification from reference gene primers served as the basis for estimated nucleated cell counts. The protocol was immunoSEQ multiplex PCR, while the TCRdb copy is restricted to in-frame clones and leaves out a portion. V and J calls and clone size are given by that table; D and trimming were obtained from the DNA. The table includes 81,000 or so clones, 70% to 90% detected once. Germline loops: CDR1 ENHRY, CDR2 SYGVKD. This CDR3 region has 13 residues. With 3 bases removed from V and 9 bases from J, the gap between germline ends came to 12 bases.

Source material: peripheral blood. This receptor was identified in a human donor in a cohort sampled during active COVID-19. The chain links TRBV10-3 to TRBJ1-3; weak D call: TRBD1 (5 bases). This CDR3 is CAISEGPGGTIYF. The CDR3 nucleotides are TGTGCCATCAGTGAAGGGCCGGGGGGCACCATATATTTT.